This T cell receptor beta chain is drawn from a study of CD8 T cells in Susac syndrome. Study-level results: It was acknowledged in the study that the number of individuals who were included in its TCR sequencing and HLA analysis was relatively small.

An amount of RNA that ranged from roughly 0.45 to 1 ug was reverse transcribed with random hexamers. immunoSEQ multiplex PCR amplified TCR beta CDR3 across 54 Vbeta, 13 Jbeta. TCRdb re-derived calls from the immunoSEQ multiplex PCR reads in MiXCR, one entry per CDR3 protein. Seen here are approximately 130,000 distinct CDR3 sequences, around 94% observed once, and the top ten hold about 0.098%. CD8+ and CD4+ T cells taken from blood had their TCR beta sequenced. In contrast to the negatively isolated CD8+ and CD4+ T cells, TEMRA cells were FACS-enriched. Germline V gene lookup returns CDR1 LGHDT and CDR2 YNNKEL (reference sequence). This CDR3 has 13 residues. Trimming removed 7 bases at V and 1 base at J, with 10 bases between. Of note for this clonotype: Its specificity is not known.

Input material: CD4+ T cells from PBMCs. V gene TRBV3-1 combines with J gene TRBJ1-1, with no clear D. The sequence derives from a human donor in good health. This CDR3 reads CASTDLGNTEAFF. Written as DNA, the CDR3 is TGTGCCAGCACCGACCTCGGGAACACTGAAGCTTTCTTT.